This TCR beta chain was profiled in a study of resident and recirculating memory T cells in vitiligo. This table comes from immunoSEQ multiplex PCR, and its TCRdb copy is limited to in-frame clones, with some not included. The table shows 40,000 to 45,000 clones, with around nine tenths occurring only once. The CDR3 is made up of 12 amino acids. Germline V gene lookup returns CDR1 SNHLY and CDR2 FYNNEI. The V end was cut by 6 bases, the J end by 11 bases, with 14 bases between. The material sequenced was blood. V gene TRBV2 combines with J gene TRBJ1-5; the D gene is possibly TRBD1 (5 bases). This receptor was identified in a male donor with vitiligo. The DNA for the CDR3 is TGTGCCAGCAGCACGGTGGGGGGGACCCAGCATTTT. Translation: CASSTVGGTQHF.